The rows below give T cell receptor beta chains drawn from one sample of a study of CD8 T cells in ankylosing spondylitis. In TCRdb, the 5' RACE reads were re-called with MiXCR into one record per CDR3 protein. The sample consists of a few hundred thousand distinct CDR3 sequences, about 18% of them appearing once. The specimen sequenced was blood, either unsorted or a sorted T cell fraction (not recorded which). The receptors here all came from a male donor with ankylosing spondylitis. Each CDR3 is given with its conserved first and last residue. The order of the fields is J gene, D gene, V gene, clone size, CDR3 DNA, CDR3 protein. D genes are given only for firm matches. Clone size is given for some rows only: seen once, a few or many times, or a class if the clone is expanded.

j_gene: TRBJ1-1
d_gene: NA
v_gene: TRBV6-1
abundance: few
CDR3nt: TGTGCCAGCAGTGAGACAGCCTTGAACACTGAAGCTTTCTTT
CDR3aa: CASSETALNTEAFF

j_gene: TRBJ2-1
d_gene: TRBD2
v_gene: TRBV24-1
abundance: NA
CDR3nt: TGTGCCACTGGGACTAGCGGAATCTACAATGAGCAGTTCTTC
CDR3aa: CATGTSGIYNEQFF

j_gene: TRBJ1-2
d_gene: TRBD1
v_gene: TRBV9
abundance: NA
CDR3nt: TGTGCCAGCAGCCTCACTTCGACAGGGACTTATGGCTACACCTTC
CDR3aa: CASSLTSTGTYGYTF

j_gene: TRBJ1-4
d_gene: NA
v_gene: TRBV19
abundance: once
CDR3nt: TGTGCCAGTAGTAATCAGGGGAATGAAAAACTGTTTTTT
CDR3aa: CASSNQGNEKLFF

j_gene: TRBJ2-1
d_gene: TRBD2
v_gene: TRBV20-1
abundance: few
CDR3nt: TGCAGTGCTAGAGGGACTAGCGGGACCCTCAATGAGCAGTTCTTC
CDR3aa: CSARGTSGTLNEQFF

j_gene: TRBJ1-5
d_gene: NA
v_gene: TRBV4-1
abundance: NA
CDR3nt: TGCGCCAGCAGCCAAGTGGGATTAGGGCCCCAGCATTTT
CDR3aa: CASSQVGLGPQHF

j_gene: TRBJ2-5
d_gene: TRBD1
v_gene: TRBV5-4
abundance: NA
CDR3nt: TGTGCCAGCAGCTTCCGGGACAGGGTAGAGACCCAGTACTTC
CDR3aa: CASSFRDRVETQYF

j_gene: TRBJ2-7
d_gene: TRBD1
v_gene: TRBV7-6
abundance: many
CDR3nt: TGTGCCAGCAGCTTAGCGTCGGACAGGTTCTACGAGCAGTACTTC
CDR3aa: CASSLASDRFYEQYF

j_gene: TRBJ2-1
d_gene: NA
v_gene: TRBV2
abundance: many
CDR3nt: TGTGCCAGCAGTGATCTTAAGCGGGATGAGCAGTTCTTC
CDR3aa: CASSDLKRDEQFF

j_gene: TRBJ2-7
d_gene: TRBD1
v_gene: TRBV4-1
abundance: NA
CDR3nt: TGCGCCAGCAGCCAAGGACAGGGTCAGGGGTACGAGCAGTACTTC
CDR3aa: CASSQGQGQGYEQYF